Each of the 21 T cell receptor beta chains below was sequenced from the same sample in a study of shared clonotypes between healthy human individuals. The protocol was immunoSEQ multiplex PCR, while the TCRdb copy is restricted to in-frame clones and leaves out a portion. The table lists 1.4 million to 1.5 million clones, roughly 96% of them singletons. Source material: naive CD4+ T cells sorted from blood. Noted subset: CD45RA+ positively selected. The receptor set was obtained from a man aged 30-40 years in good health.

The chain uses TRBV14 and TRBJ2-3; 8 positions agree with TRBD1. Germline assignment: CDR1 SGHDN and CDR2 FVKESK. The CDR3 is 13 amino acids. The V and J ends lost 6 bases and 10 bases, in that order; junction bases with no gene match: 9. The CDR3 loop reads CASSLGGQDAQYF. As DNA, the CDR3 is TGTGCCAGCAGTCTGGGGGGACAGGACGCGCAGTATTTT.

This clone turned up a few times. The gene calls are TRBV7-2 and TRBJ2-5, with no clear D. The V gene lost 3 bases and the J gene lost 2 bases, with 10 bases spanning the gap. The CDR3 loop spans 14 amino acids. The germline CDR1 and CDR2 sequences are SGHTA and FQGNSA. CDR3 residues: CASSFQVGQETQYF. The CDR3 DNA is TGTGCCAGCAGCTTTCAGGTGGGACAAGAGACCCAGTACTTC.

This clone came up a few times. The chain recombines TRBV27 with TRBJ1-1, with D possibly TRBD1 on 5 matching bases. Germline V gene data show CDR1 as MNHEY and CDR2 as SMNVEV (reference sequence). The CDR3 contains 14 residues. Trimming took off 3 bases at V and 0 bases at J, with 8 bases between the two ends. CDR3 nucleotides: TGTGCCAGCAGTTTCGGCAGGGTGAACACTGAAGCTTTCTTT. Its protein product is CASSFGRVNTEAFF.

The chain is built from TRBV28 and TRBJ1-1, with D possibly TRBD1 on 5 matching bases. The CDR3 sequence is 14 residues long. The V gene lost 3 bases and the J gene lost 0 bases, with 8 bases spanning the gap. Germline V CDR1 and CDR2: MDHEN, SYDVKM. In DNA, the CDR3 is TGTGCCAGCAGTTTTGGGGCAATGAACACTGAAGCTTTCTTT. It encodes CASSFGAMNTEAFF.

The V and J genes are TRBV11-3 and TRBJ2-3; D remains unclear. This CDR3 spans 13 amino acids. The germline gives CDR1 SGHNT, CDR2 YENEEA. V was trimmed by 5 bases and J by 1 base, leaving 7 bases between them. As DNA, the CDR3 is TGTGCCAGCAGCGGAGAACGCACAGATACGCAGTATTTT. It encodes CASSGERTDTQYF.

This chain uses TRBV14 with TRBJ2-7; 7 bases agree with TRBD1. Germline loops: CDR1 SGHDN, CDR2 FVKESK. After removal of 5 bases from V and 4 bases from J, the junction contained 5 bases not matched to a gene. The CDR3 has 13 residues. CDR3 amino acids: CASSYRGPYEQYF. For the CDR3, the DNA is TGTGCCAGCAGCTACAGGGGCCCGTACGAGCAGTACTTC.

The gene calls are TRBV9 and TRBJ1-1; D unclear. The CDR3 covers 14 residues. Germline values: CDR1 SGDLS, CDR2 YYNGEE. With 1 base removed from V and 1 base from J, the gap between germline ends came to 8 bases. The CDR3 loop is CASSVTAANTEAFF. DNA for the CDR3: TGTGCCAGCAGCGTAACGGCAGCGAACACTGAAGCTTTCTTT.

The table lists this clone with a count of one. The gene calls are TRBV5-4 and TRBJ2-1, with TRBD2 matching 7 bases. CDR3 length equals 14 residues. Germline V CDR1 and CDR2: SGHNT, YYREEE (reference sequence). J lost 8 bases, V lost 3 bases, and 8 bases had no gene match. CDR3 DNA: TGTGCCAGCAGCTGGAGGGGCGGGAGCTATGAGCAGTTCTTC. Encoded protein: CASSWRGGSYEQFF.

The rearrangement uses TRBV7-2 and TRBJ2-7; TRBD2 matches at 8 bases. V was clipped by 8 bases and J by 2 bases; unmatched bases: 11. Germline assignment: CDR1 SGHTA and CDR2 FQGNSA. The CDR3 consists of 15 residues. The CDR3: CASLLGTGGAYEQYF. CDR3 in DNA: TGTGCCAGCCTCCTCGGTACGGGGGGGGCCTACGAGCAGTACTTC.

The chain combines TRBV18 with TRBJ2-3, with 9 nucleotides matching TRBD1. V lost 2 bases to trimming and J lost 1 base; unmatched junction nucleotides: 4. Germline V lookup: CDR1 KGHSH, CDR2 LQKENI. The CDR3 has 16 amino acids. The CDR3 sequence is CASSPNRGQGTDTQYF. CDR3 coding DNA: TGTGCCAGCTCACCAAACAGGGGGCAAGGCACAGATACGCAGTATTTT.

This clone was seen just once. Other DNA sequences of this sample code for an identical CDR3. The chain links TRBV27 to TRBJ2-5, with D possibly matching TRBD1 (5 bases). Deletions cut 2 bases from V and 0 bases from J, with 7 bases between. The CDR3 length is 14 residues. Per germline, CDR1 MNHEY and CDR2 SMNVEV (reference sequence). This chain's CDR3 is CASSLNRYQETQYF. In DNA, the CDR3 is TGTGCCAGCAGTTTAAACAGGTACCAAGAGACCCAGTACTTC.

V usage is TRBV4-3 and J usage is TRBJ1-2, with a tentative D call TRBD1 (6 bases). Germline V gene sequence: CDR1 LGHNA, CDR2 YSLEER. The CDR3 consists of 14 residues. V was shortened by 1 base and J by 7 bases, with 13 bases between the two germline ends. CDR3 nucleotide sequence: TGCGCCAGCAGCCAAGGCCGGGGGCCGGGTGGCTACACCTTC. Translated: CASSQGRGPGGYTF.

The rearrangement joins TRBV5-1 to TRBJ2-3, with D maybe TRBD1 (5 bases). Germline values: CDR1 SGHRS, CDR2 YFSETQ. The germline V and J ends were trimmed by 2 bases and 4 bases, with 8 bases remaining between them. The CDR3 runs to 13 residues. CDR3 nucleotide sequence: TGCGCCAGCAGCTTTCAGGGCGCAGATACGCAGTATTTT. The encoded protein is CASSFQGADTQYF.

The chain couples TRBV29-1 to TRBJ2-7; D remains unclear. The germline CDR1 and CDR2 sequences are SQVTM and ANQGSEA. The CDR3 contains 11 residues. V was pared by 4 bases and J by 6 bases, with 10 bases between. CDR3 loop: CSVAGLTEQYF. The DNA of the CDR3 is TGCAGCGTTGCAGGCCTGACCGAGCAGTACTTC.

CDR3 residues: CATLDRGNQPQHF. Here the CDR3 DNA reads TGCGCCACCCTGGACAGGGGGAATCAGCCCCAGCATTTT. V gene TRBV10-2 combines with J gene TRBJ1-5; 10 nucleotides match TRBD1. Trimming cost V 10 bases and J 4 bases; bases outside gene matches: 4. The CDR3 has 13 amino acids. Germline V gene lookup returns CDR1 WSHSY and CDR2 SAAADI.

The chain is built from TRBV4-1 and TRBJ1-1; unclear D gene. The length of the CDR3 is 18 residues. The V gene's germline CDR1 is MGHRA and CDR2 YSYEKL. The V end lost 0 bases, the J end lost 2 bases, and 19 bases lay between the germline ends. CDR3 sequence: CASSQELLSSNRNTEAFF. CDR3 in DNA: TGCGCCAGCAGCCAAGAGTTGCTATCGTCGAACAGAAACACTGAAGCTTTCTTT.

J is TRBJ2-1 and V is TRBV7-9; 7 bases line up with TRBD1. The CDR3 extends over 13 amino acids. Unmatched junction bases numbered 10, after V lost 10 bases and J lost 7 bases. Germline V gives CDR1 SEHNR, CDR2 FQNEAQ (reference sequence). CDR3 region: CAIHRGGVNEQFF. CDR3 DNA sequence: TGTGCCATCCACAGGGGCGGAGTGAATGAGCAGTTCTTC.

The chain joins TRBV7-6 to TRBJ2-2; 11 positions agree with TRBD2. The germline gives CDR1 SGHVS, CDR2 FNYEAQ. The CDR3 totals 16 residues. Trimming took 1 base from V and 5 from J; bases not matched to a gene: 3. CDR3: CASSLVASGRTGELFF. The CDR3 nucleotides are TGTGCCAGCAGCTTAGTAGCTAGCGGGAGGACCGGGGAGCTGTTTTTT.

As for this clone: Different DNA sequences within this sample yield the same CDR3. The chain links TRBV6-6 to TRBJ2-5; D is unresolved. V dropped 0 bases and J dropped 5 bases, with 4 bases sitting between them. Looked up from germline, CDR1 is MNHNY and CDR2 is SVGAGI (reference sequence). The length of the CDR3 is 12 residues. The CDR3 loop is CASSYSRETQYF. The CDR3 nucleotides read TGTGCCAGCAGTTACTCCAGGGAGACCCAGTACTTC.

In its sample, this clone was seen once. The chain has TRBV6-1 and TRBJ1-5; unclear D gene. The CDR3 consists of 14 residues. The germline CDR1 and CDR2 sequences are MNHNS and SASEGT. The V and J ends lost 6 bases and 2 bases respectively, with 11 bases between them. The CDR3 is CASREGEGNQPQHF. Here the CDR3 DNA reads TGTGCCAGCAGGGAGGGAGAAGGCAATCAGCCCCAGCATTTT.

The genes are TRBV6-5 and TRBJ1-1; D call uncertain. This CDR3 comprises 15 residues. The germline gives CDR1 MNHEY, CDR2 SVGAGI. Trimming removed 5 bases from V and 0 bases from J, with 13 bases in between. Written as DNA, the CDR3 is TGTGCCAGCAGTCTTCAGGATTCCCTGAACACTGAAGCTTTCTTT. This gives the protein CASSLQDSLNTEAFF.